This T cell receptor beta chain was found in a study of spatial heterogeneity in lung cancer. From germline, CDR1 is SEHNR and CDR2 FQNEAQ (reference sequence). V was clipped by 6 bases and J by 2 bases, with 14 bases between them. This CDR3 has 14 amino acids. Time point indicated: blood at routine non-recurrence follow-up after resection. Unsorted samples of tumor, nontumor lung or frozen PBMC had their whole RNA sequenced. This clonotype showed up just a few times. Its antigen is still unknown. Study-level points and caveats: Among blood samples, ubiquitous expanded tumor TCRs appeared more at resection than at follow-up.

MiXCR was run by TCRdb on the 5' RACE reads, yielding one entry per CDR3 protein. The sample holds some 120,000 distinct CDR3 sequences; 12% are singletons and the top ten take around 17%. The material was PBMCs, obtained at follow-up. This clonotype was sampled from a male donor with early-stage non-small cell lung cancer. V gene TRBV7-9 combines with J gene TRBJ2-7, with TRBD1 as a possible D gene (5 bases). Here the CDR3 reads CASSSDTAAYEQYF. The CDR3 nucleotides are TGTGCCAGCAGTTCGGACACCGCCGCCTACGAGCAGTACTTC.